The clone carrying this T cell receptor beta chain was observed a single time. The sample comes from a study of blood T cell repertoires in COVID-19. Generated by immunoSEQ multiplex PCR, the TCRdb table keeps only in-frame clones and is missing some. Here the sample spans roughly 250,000 clones, 80% to 95% being singletons. Germline lookup yields CDR1 SEHNR and CDR2 FQNEAQ (reference sequence). CDR3 length: 11 amino acids. V shed 2 bases and J shed 3 bases, with 2 bases lying between them. The sequence came from a man aged 25 to 45 with COVID-19, enrolled during active disease. V gene TRBV7-9 combines with J gene TRBJ2-7; D remains unclear. Material: peripheral blood. CDR3 amino acids: CASSLHYEQYF. The DNA for the CDR3 is TGTGCCAGCAGCTTACACTACGAGCAGTACTTC.